These 4 T cell receptor beta chains share one sample of origin, sequenced in a study of blood T cell repertoires in COVID-19. Here immunoSEQ multiplex PCR was the method, and the copy in TCRdb shows in-frame clones only, minus some. This repertoire shows about 250,000 clones, 70% to 90% found once; its top ten account for more than 1.5%. The sequencing sample was made of PBMCs or T cells enriched from blood (not recorded which). These receptors all stem from a man aged 35-49 years who had recovered from COVID-19.

CDR3: CASSPGQPTDTQYF. CDR3 DNA sequence: TGTGCCAGCAGCCCGGGACAGCCCACAGATACGCAGTATTTT. The V and J genes are TRBV2 and TRBJ2-3; 7 bases are a match to TRBD1. Germline CDR1 and CDR2: SNHLY and FYNNEI. The CDR3 loop spans 14 amino acids. Trimming cost V 6 bases and J 2 bases; bases outside gene matches: 5. Looking up the rest from reference TRBV2 and TRBJ2-3 gives the full variable domain: EPEVTQTPSHQVTQMGQEVILRCVPISNHLYFYWYRQILGQKVEFLVSFYNNEISEKSEIFDDQFSVERPDGSNFTLKIRSTKLEDSAMYFCASSPGQPTDTQYFGPGTRLTVL.

The chain uses TRBV5-1 and TRBJ2-2, with a possible D match to TRBD2 (6 bases). V was shortened by 3 bases and J by 0 bases, with 15 bases between the two germline ends. Germline CDR1 is SGHRS and CDR2 is YFSETQ. There are 17 residues in the CDR3. CDR3 region: CASSWAGLSPNTGELFF. The DNA for the CDR3 is TGCGCCAGCAGCTGGGCGGGACTTTCACCGAACACCGGGGAGCTGTTTTTT.

The chain employs TRBV30 and TRBJ1-6; no firm D call. The CDR3 has 14 amino acids. V shed 0 bases and J shed 7 bases, with 10 bases lying between them. Per germline, CDR1 GTSNPN and CDR2 SVGIG (reference sequence). Here the CDR3 reads CAWSVLPENSPLHF. The CDR3 coding sequence is TGTGCCTGGAGTGTACTACCGGAAAATTCACCCCTCCACTTT.

The CDR3 DNA is TGCGCCAGCAGCTTGGAAACAGAAACTGAAGCTTTCTTT. It specifies CASSLETETEAFF. J is TRBJ1-1 and V is TRBV5-1; D is unclear. The CDR3 has 13 residues. The V gene lost 0 bases and the J gene lost 5 bases, with 8 bases spanning the gap. Germline loops: CDR1 SGHRS, CDR2 YFSETQ.